Below are 18 T cell receptor beta chains sequenced from a single sample in a study of CD8+CD57+ T cells in acquired aplastic anemia. The use of genomic DNA as template underpinned the TCR beta VDJ and CDR3 profiling. MiXCR, run by TCRdb on the reads, gives a single entry per CDR3 protein. This table has under 250,000 distinct CDR3 sequences, almost 35% appearing once. The sequencing sample was made of sorted CD4+, CD8+, or CD8+CD57+ T cells (not recorded which) from PBMCs. The receptors originated from a human donor in good health, serving as a control.

About this clonotype: The conserved phenylalanine or tryptophan is not found at the CDR3 terminus, so this likely reflects a read error. This chain connects TRBV25-1 to TRBJ2-7; 7 nucleotides align to TRBD1. V lost 8 bases and J lost 3; bases outside the gene matches: 16. Germline V gene data show CDR1 as MGHDK and CDR2 as SYGVNS. This CDR3 spans 16 amino acids. CDR3 in amino acids: CASSPQTGPTIYEQYS. For the CDR3, the DNA is TGTGCCAGCTCACCTCAGACAGGGCCCACGATCTACGAGCAGTACTCC.

The rearrangement uses TRBV10-3 and TRBJ2-5; D perhaps matches TRBD2 (6 bases). The CDR3 consists of 15 residues. Germline assignment: CDR1 ENHRY and CDR2 SYGVKD. Trimming shortened V by 0 bases and J by 0 bases, and 8 bases separated the two germline ends. The CDR3 region is CAISESWTNQETQYF. The CDR3 DNA reads as TGTGCCATCAGTGAGTCGTGGACTAACCAAGAGACCCAGTACTTC.

This clonotype was observed at least ten times. This rearrangement joins TRBV2 to TRBJ2-2, with 8 positions matching TRBD2. This CDR3 contains 15 residues. Germline CDR1 and CDR2: SNHLY and FYNNEI. V lost 6 bases and J lost 6; bases outside the gene matches: 9. CDR3 sequence reads: CASRGTRRTAGELFF. CDR3 sequence (DNA): TGTGCCAGCAGGGGGACTAGGCGGACAGCCGGGGAGCTGTTTTTT.

This clonotype has only a few counts. This chain connects TRBV15 to TRBJ1-2; perhaps TRBD1 as D (5 bases). The germline CDR1 and CDR2 sequences are LNHNV and YYDKDF (reference sequence). CDR3 length: 15 residues. The V gene lost 3 bases and the J gene lost 2 bases, with 13 bases spanning the gap. The CDR3 DNA reads as TGTGCCACCAGCAGGGATGGACGGGGCAACTATGGCTACACCTTC. The encoded protein is CATSRDGRGNYGYTF.

This clonotype was counted between two and nine times. The chain recombines TRBV5-1 with TRBJ2-2, with D possibly TRBD2 on 5 matching bases. Germline values: CDR1 SGHRS, CDR2 YFSETQ. V was clipped by 1 base and J by 0 bases, with 13 bases between them. The CDR3 has 17 residues. For the CDR3, the DNA is TGCGCCAGCAGCTTGCGACGGGATACCGCGAACACCGGGGAGCTGTTTTTT. Amino acids: CASSLRRDTANTGELFF.

The sample holds a few counts of this clonotype. This sequence joins TRBV7-9 and TRBJ2-2; 8 bases map to TRBD2. CDR3 length equals 20 residues. Trimming cost V 5 bases and J 4 bases; bases outside gene matches: 21. The germline V gene encodes CDR1 SEHNR and CDR2 FQNEAQ (reference sequence). The CDR3 DNA sequence: TGTGCCAGCAGCGCAGCACGGTTAAAGCGGGAGAAGGGGAGCACCGGGGAGCTGTTTTTT. Translating gives CASSAARLKREKGSTGELFF.

A note on this clonotype: A much larger clone lies a single base off, so this may be a read error. The chain uses TRBV6-1 and TRBJ2-7, with 9 bases identical to TRBD1. The assigned J gene may be wrong: the sequence end matches TRBJ2-1 better. This CDR3 has 15 residues. CDR1 and CDR2 (germline): MNHNS, SASEGT. The CDR3 loop is CASRVTGTGLYEQFF. The CDR3 DNA reads as TGTGCCAGCAGGGTCACCGGGACAGGGTTGTACGAGCAGTTCTTC.

This clonotype was recorded at least ten times. The V and J genes are TRBV9 and TRBJ2-3; D remains unclear. The CDR3 has 15 residues. Trimming left V 1 base short and J 6 bases short, with 15 bases between. Germline V CDR1 and CDR2: SGDLS, YYNGEE. The CDR3 is CASSVLSTVTDTQYF. The CDR3 DNA reads TGTGCCAGCAGCGTATTGTCTACGGTGACGGATACGCAGTATTTT.

The chain couples TRBV24-1 to TRBJ1-5; 9 bases align to TRBD1. Per germline, CDR1 KGHDR and CDR2 SFDVKD. Unmatched junction bases numbered 4, after V lost 5 bases and J lost 3 bases. This CDR3 spans 15 amino acids. The CDR3, as DNA: TGTGCCACCAGTGGTGGGACAGGGCTCAATCAGCCCCAGCATTTT. Translating it yields CATSGGTGLNQPQHF.

This clonotype was counted a single time. This chain connects TRBV5-5 to TRBJ2-5; 8 nucleotides align to TRBD1. The V segment lost 2 bases and the J segment 7 bases; nucleotides outside the gene matches: 10. The CDR3 is 15 amino acids. The germline V gene encodes CDR1 SGHKS and CDR2 YYEKEE (reference sequence). DNA for the CDR3: TGTGCCAGCAGCTTAAAACAGGGGGTCCAGGGGACCCAGTACTTC. Translated: CASSLKQGVQGTQYF.

There are many counts of this clonotype. The rearrangement uses TRBV2 and TRBJ2-1; D may be TRBD1 or TRBD2 (5 bases each). The CDR3 runs to 14 residues. Germline values: CDR1 SNHLY, CDR2 FYNNEI. V was cut by 6 bases and J by 3 bases, with 12 bases left in between. CDR3 sequence reads: CASSLGTYYNEQFF. For the CDR3, the DNA is TGTGCCAGCAGCCTGGGGACGTACTACAATGAGCAGTTCTTC.

With respect to this clonotype: A clone one base away is much larger, so this may be a read error. The rearrangement links TRBV14 to TRBJ1-3; possibly TRBD1 for D (5 bases). Germline CDR1 SGHDN, CDR2 FVKESK. Trimming stripped 2 bases from V and 2 bases from J, with 10 bases between. The CDR3 consists of 15 residues. As DNA, the CDR3 is TGTGCCAGCAGCCAACAGGGTAGTCCTGGAAACACCATATATTTT. Translation: CASSQQGSPGNTIYF.

About this clonotype: This may come from a read error, since a much larger clone is one base off. The chain has TRBV2 and TRBJ2-7, with 11 bases aligning to TRBD1. The CDR3 spans 14 residues. Germline V CDR1 and CDR2: SNHLY, FYNNEI. DNA for the CDR3: TGTGCCAGCAGTAGGACAGGGGGCAGCTACGAGCGGTACTTC. Translated, it gives CASSRTGGSYERYF.

V gene TRBV12-3 or TRBV12-4 combines with J gene TRBJ1-1, with a possible D match to TRBD1 (5 bases). The ends were cut back, 2 bases at V and 8 bases at J, with 18 bases in the middle. This CDR3 has 15 residues. CDR3 nucleotides: TGTGCCAGCAGTTTACGAGGACCGGGACCGCGGGAAGCTTTCTTT. Protein product: CASSLRGPGPREAFF.

This clonotype was recorded many times. The V and J genes are TRBV14 and TRBJ1-1, with 7 positions matching TRBD1. The CDR3 length is 15 residues. V was clipped by 5 bases and J by 0 bases; unmatched bases: 6. Germline V lookup: CDR1 SGHDN, CDR2 FVKESK. The CDR3 reads CASSGYRGLNTEAFF. For the CDR3, the DNA is TGTGCCAGCAGCGGATACAGGGGCCTGAACACTGAAGCTTTCTTT. Based on the CDR3 plus reference TRBV14 and TRBJ1-1, the full variable domain is EAGVTQFPSHSVIEKGQTVTLRCDPISGHDNLYWYRRVMGKEIKFLLHFVKESKQDESGMPNNRFLAERTGGTYSTLKVQPAELEDSGVYFCASSGYRGLNTEAFFGQGTRLTVV.

V gene TRBV20-1 combines with J gene TRBJ2-1; 12 positions agree with TRBD2. In germline, CDR1 is DFQATT, CDR2 SNEGSKA (reference sequence). J gave up 5 bases and V 4 bases, and 0 bases lay outside the gene matches. The CDR3 has 13 amino acids. The CDR3 sequence is CSATSGRDNEQFF. Here the CDR3 DNA reads TGCAGTGCTACTAGCGGGAGGGACAATGAGCAGTTCTTC.

This clonotype has at least ten counts. The V and J genes are TRBV15 and TRBJ2-7, with D perhaps TRBD1 or TRBD2 (5 bases each). The germline gives CDR1 LNHNV, CDR2 YYDKDF (reference sequence). V gave up 3 bases and J gave up 0 bases, with 9 bases separating them. This CDR3 has 14 residues. CDR3 in DNA: TGTGCCACCAGCAGGTGGGGGACCTCCTACGAGCAGTACTTC. Residues: CATSRWGTSYEQYF.

This clonotype was seen a few times. V gene TRBV7-3 combines with J gene TRBJ2-2, with TRBD1 matching over 9 bases. Trimming removed 4 bases from V and 2 bases from J; junction bases left unmatched: 8. Germline CDR1 is SGHTA and CDR2 is FQGTGA. This CDR3 is 17 amino acids long. The CDR3 sequence is CASSSTGQGINTGELFF. In DNA, the CDR3 is TGTGCCAGCAGCTCGACCGGACAGGGGATTAACACCGGGGAGCTGTTTTTT.